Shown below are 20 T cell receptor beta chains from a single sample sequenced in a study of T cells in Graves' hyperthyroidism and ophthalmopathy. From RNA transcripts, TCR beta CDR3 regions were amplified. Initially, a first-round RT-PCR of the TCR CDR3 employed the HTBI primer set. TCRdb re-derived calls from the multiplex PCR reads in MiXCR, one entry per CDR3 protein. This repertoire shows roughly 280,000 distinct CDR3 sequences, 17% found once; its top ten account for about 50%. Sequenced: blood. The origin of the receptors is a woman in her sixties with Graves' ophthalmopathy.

The CDR3 DNA sequence: TGTGCCAGCAGTGCTAGCGGCCAAGAGACCCAGTACTTC. It codes for CASSASGQETQYF. The chain uses TRBV6-2 or TRBV6-3 and TRBJ2-5, with 7 bases lining up with TRBD2. The germline gives CDR1 MNHEY, CDR2 SVGEGT. The CDR3 consists of 13 residues. After removal of 5 bases from V and 1 base from J, the junction contained 1 base not matched to a gene.

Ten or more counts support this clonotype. The chain's CDR3 is CASSLFQGAREQYF. CDR3 coding DNA: TGTGCCAGCAGCTTATTTCAGGGGGCCCGCGAGCAGTACTTC. The chain couples TRBV7-3 to TRBJ2-7, with 8 nucleotides matching TRBD1. The germline V gene has CDR1 SGHTA and CDR2 FQGTGA. CDR3 length equals 14 residues. The ends lost 2 bases at V and 6 bases at J; junction bases unmatched: 6.

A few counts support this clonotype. DNA of the CDR3: TGTGCCAGCAGCCGAATACACACTGTTTCTGGAAACACCATATATTTT. It specifies CASSRIHTVSGNTIYF. This chain connects TRBV3-1 to TRBJ1-3; D is ambiguous. Per germline, CDR1 LGHDT and CDR2 YNNKEL (reference sequence). V was shortened by 4 bases and J by 1 base, with 14 bases between the two germline ends. The CDR3 covers 16 residues.

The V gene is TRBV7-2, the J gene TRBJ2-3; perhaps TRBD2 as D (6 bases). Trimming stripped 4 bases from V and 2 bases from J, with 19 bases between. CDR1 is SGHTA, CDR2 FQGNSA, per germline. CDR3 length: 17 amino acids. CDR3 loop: CASSWLRGGRFTDTQYF. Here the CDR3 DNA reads TGTGCCAGCAGCTGGCTCCGGGGAGGCCGCTTCACAGATACGCAGTATTTT. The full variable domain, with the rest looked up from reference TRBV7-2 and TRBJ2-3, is GAGVSQSPSNKVTEKGKDVELRCDPISGHTALYWYRQSLGQGLEFLIYFQGNSAPDKSGLPSDRFSAERTGGSVSTLTIQRTQQEDSAVYLCASSWLRGGRFTDTQYFGPGTRLTVL.

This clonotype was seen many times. CDR3 loop: CATSIGLNTEAFF. CDR3 DNA sequence: TGTGCCACCAGCATCGGCCTGAACACTGAAGCTTTCTTT. The chain has TRBV15 and TRBJ1-1, with no clear D. Germline V gives CDR1 LNHNV, CDR2 YYDKDF (reference sequence). The CDR3 sequence is 13 residues long. V was trimmed by 4 bases and J by 0 bases, leaving 6 bases between them. The full variable domain, with the rest looked up from reference TRBV15 and TRBJ1-1, is DAMVIQNPRYQVTQFGKPVTLSCSQTLNHNVMYWYQQKSSQAPKLLFHYYDKDFNNEADTPDNFQSRRPNTSFCFLDIRSPGLGDTAMYLCATSIGLNTEAFFGQGTRLTVV.

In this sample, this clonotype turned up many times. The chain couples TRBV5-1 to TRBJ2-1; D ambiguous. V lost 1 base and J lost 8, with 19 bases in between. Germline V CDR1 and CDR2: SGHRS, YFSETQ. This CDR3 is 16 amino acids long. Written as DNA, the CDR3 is TGCGCCAGCAGCTTGCCGTTAACCACTCCCGCCGATGAGCAGTTCTTC. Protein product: CASSLPLTTPADEQFF.

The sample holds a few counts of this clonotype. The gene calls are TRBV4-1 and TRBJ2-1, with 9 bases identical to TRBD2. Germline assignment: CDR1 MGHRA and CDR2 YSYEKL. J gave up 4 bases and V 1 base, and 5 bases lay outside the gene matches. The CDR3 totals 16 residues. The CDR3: CASSQVAGVSYNEQFF. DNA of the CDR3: TGCGCCAGCAGCCAAGTAGCGGGAGTATCTTACAATGAGCAGTTCTTC.

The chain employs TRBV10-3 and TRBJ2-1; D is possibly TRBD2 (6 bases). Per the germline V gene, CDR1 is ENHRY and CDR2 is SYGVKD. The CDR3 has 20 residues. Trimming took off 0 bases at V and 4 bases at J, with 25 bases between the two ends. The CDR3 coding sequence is TGTGCCATCAGTGAGTCGGCGGGACCCTACAGGACTTTAGGGTACAATGAGCAGTTCTTC. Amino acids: CAISESAGPYRTLGYNEQFF.

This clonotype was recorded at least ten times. The CDR3 region has the DNA TGCAGTGCTAGAGATCCACGGTCCTCTGGAAACACCATATATTTT. It translates to CSARDPRSSGNTIYF. The chain employs TRBV20-1 and TRBJ1-3; unclear D gene. Looked up from germline, CDR1 is DFQATT and CDR2 is SNEGSKA (reference sequence). The CDR3 covers 15 residues. V was cut by 0 bases and J by 0 bases, with 9 bases left in between.

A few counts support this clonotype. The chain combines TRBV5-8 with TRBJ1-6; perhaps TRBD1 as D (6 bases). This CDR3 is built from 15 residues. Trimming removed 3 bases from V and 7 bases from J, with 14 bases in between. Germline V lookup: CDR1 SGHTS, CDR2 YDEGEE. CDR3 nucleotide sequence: TGTGCCAGCAGCTACGACGGACAGAGAAATTCACCCCTCCACTTT. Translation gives CASSYDGQRNSPLHF. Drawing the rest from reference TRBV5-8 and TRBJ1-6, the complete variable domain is EAGVTQSPTHLIKTRGQQATLRCSPISGHTSVYWYQQALGLGLQFLLWYDEGEERNRGNFPPRFSGRQFPNYSSELNVNALELEDSALYLCASSYDGQRNSPLHFGNGTRLTVT.

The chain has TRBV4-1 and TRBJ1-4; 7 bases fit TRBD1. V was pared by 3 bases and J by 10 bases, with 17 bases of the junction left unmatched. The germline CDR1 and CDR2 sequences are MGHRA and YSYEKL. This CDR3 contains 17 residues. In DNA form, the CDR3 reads TGCGCCAGCAGCCACACCAGGGGAGACAGGGATGGTGCAAAACTGTTTTTT. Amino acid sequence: CASSHTRGDRDGAKLFF.

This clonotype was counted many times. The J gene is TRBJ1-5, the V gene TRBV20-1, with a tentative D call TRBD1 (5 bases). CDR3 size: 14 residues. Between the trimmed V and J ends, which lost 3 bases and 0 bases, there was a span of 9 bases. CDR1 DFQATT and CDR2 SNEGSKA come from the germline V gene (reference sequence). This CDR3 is CSARTDNSNQPQHF. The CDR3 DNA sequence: TGCAGTGCTAGGACAGATAATAGCAATCAGCCCCAGCATTTT.

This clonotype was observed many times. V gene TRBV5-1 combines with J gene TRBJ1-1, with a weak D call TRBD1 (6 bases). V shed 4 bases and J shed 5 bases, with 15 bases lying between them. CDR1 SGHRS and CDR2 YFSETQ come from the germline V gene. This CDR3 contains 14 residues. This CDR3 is CASSIQGGETEAFF. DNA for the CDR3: TGCGCCAGCAGCATACAGGGAGGAGAGACTGAAGCTTTCTTT.

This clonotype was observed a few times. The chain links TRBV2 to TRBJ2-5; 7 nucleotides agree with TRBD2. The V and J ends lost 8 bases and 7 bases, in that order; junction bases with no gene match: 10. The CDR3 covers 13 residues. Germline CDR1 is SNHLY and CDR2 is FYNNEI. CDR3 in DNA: TGTGCCAGCCAAGCCGGCAGGGAGGGGACCCAGTACTTC. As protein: CASQAGREGTQYF.

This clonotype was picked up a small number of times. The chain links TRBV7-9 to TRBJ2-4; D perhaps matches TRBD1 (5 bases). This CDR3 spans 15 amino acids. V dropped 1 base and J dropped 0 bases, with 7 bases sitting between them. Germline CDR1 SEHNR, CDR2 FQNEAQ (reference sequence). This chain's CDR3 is CASSLDRLAKNIQYF. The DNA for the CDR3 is TGTGCCAGCAGCTTAGACAGGCTAGCCAAAAACATTCAGTACTTC.

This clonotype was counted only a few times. The CDR3 sequence: CASSLSFNTGELFF. The CDR3 bases are TGTGCCAGCAGCTTATCTTTTAACACCGGGGAGCTGTTTTTT. V is TRBV7-9 and J is TRBJ2-2; no definite D call. Trimming stripped 2 bases from V and 2 bases from J, with 6 bases between. Germline loops: CDR1 SEHNR, CDR2 FQNEAQ (reference sequence). The CDR3 is 14 residues long.

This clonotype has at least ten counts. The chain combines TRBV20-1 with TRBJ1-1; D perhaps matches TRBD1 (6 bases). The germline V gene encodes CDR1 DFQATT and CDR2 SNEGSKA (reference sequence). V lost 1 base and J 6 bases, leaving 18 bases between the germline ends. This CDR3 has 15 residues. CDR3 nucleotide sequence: TGCAGTGCTAGAGGTCCTACAGGGCCCGGCGCTGAAGCTTTCTTT. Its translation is CSARGPTGPGAEAFF.

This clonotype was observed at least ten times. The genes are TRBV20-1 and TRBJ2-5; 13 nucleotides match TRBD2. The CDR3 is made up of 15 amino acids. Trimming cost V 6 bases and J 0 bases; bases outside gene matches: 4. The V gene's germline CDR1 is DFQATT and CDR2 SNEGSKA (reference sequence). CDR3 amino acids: CSAGLAGINQETQYF. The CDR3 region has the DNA TGCAGTGCGGGACTAGCGGGGATAAACCAAGAGACCCAGTACTTC.

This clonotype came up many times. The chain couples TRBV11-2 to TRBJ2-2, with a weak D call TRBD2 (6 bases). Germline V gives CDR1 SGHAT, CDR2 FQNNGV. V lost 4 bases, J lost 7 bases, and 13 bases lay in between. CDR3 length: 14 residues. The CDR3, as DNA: TGTGCCAGCAGCTATCTGTCGGAGGGCGGGGAGCTGTTTTTT. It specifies CASSYLSEGGELFF.

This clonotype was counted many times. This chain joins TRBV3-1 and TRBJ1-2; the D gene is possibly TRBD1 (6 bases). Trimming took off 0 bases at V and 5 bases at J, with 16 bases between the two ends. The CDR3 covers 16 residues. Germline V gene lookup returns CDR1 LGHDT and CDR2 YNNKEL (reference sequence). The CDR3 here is CASSQDLEGTTYGYTF. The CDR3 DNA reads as TGTGCCAGCAGCCAAGATCTTGAAGGGACAACTTATGGCTACACCTTC.